The 32 T cell receptor beta chains listed next were all sequenced from one sample in a study of OX40 agonist ivuxolimab in advanced cancers. The table came from immunoSEQ multiplex PCR; TCRdb's copy has only in-frame clones and leaves some out. This repertoire shows 80,000 or so clones, approximately 85% found once; its top ten account for approximately 2%. Material: CD4+ or CD8+ T cells sorted from blood, obtained in a trial of the OX40 agonist ivuxolimab. These receptor sequences come from an adult with an advanced solid tumor such as melanoma, head and neck, liver or kidney cancer.

The chain is built from TRBV5-4 and TRBJ2-7, with 16 bases lining up with TRBD2. Germline CDR1 is SGHNT and CDR2 is YYREEE (reference sequence). Unmatched junction bases numbered 9, after V lost 2 bases and J lost 4 bases. CDR3 length equals 18 residues. CDR3 bases: TGTGCCAGCAGCTTCTCCGGGACTAGCGGGGGGGCGAGGTACGAGCAGTACTTC. It is translated as CASSFSGTSGGARYEQYF. The full variable domain, rest sourced from reference TRBV5-4 and TRBJ2-7, is ETGVTQSPTHLIKTRGQQVTLRCSSQSGHNTVSWYQQALGQGPQFIFQYYREEENGRGNFPPRFSGLQFPNYSSELNVNALELDDSALYLCASSFSGTSGGARYEQYFGPGTRLTVT.

V usage is TRBV18 and J usage is TRBJ2-3; 13 bases align to TRBD2. From germline, CDR1 is KGHSH and CDR2 LQKENI. The ends lost 4 bases at V and 2 bases at J; junction bases unmatched: 3. This CDR3 has 16 amino acids. The CDR3 is CASSQGLAGLTDTQYF. The CDR3, as DNA: TGTGCCAGCTCACAGGGACTAGCGGGACTCACAGATACGCAGTATTTT.

As DNA, the CDR3 is TGTGCCAGCAGTGACGCCTTCGGCGCCAAAAACATTCAGTACTTC. This translates into CASSDAFGAKNIQYF. The V and J genes are TRBV28 and TRBJ2-4; D is unresolved. With 5 bases removed from V and 1 base from J, the gap between germline ends came to 12 bases. This CDR3 is built from 15 residues. The germline V gene encodes CDR1 MDHEN and CDR2 SYDVKM. The full variable domain, its missing parts supplied by reference TRBV28 and TRBJ2-4, is DVKVTQSSRYLVKRTGEKVFLECVQDMDHENMFWYRQDPGLGLRLIYFSYDVKMKEKGDIPEGYSVSREKKERFSLILESASTNQTSMYLCASSDAFGAKNIQYFGAGTRLSVL.

The J gene is TRBJ2-1, the V gene TRBV2; TRBD2 might be the D (5 bases). Per the germline V gene, CDR1 is SNHLY and CDR2 is FYNNEI. The CDR3 length is 12 residues. With 6 bases removed from V and 8 bases from J, the gap between germline ends came to 11 bases. For the CDR3, the DNA is TGTGCCAGCAGGGACTCAGGATATGAGCAGTTCTTC. Its translation is CASRDSGYEQFF.

This chain joins TRBV7-8 and TRBJ1-5, with D perhaps TRBD1 (5 bases). Between the trimmed V and J ends, which lost 4 bases and 2 bases, there was a span of 18 bases. The CDR3 runs to 17 residues. Germline V gene sequence: CDR1 SGHVS, CDR2 FQNEAQ. CDR3 loop: CASSSRDSWDGNQPQHF. CDR3 coding DNA: TGTGCCAGCAGCTCCCGGGACTCATGGGATGGCAATCAGCCCCAGCATTTT.

The rearrangement joins TRBV19 to TRBJ1-5; 7 positions agree with TRBD1. CDR3 length: 14 amino acids. The V gene's germline CDR1 is LNHDA and CDR2 SQIVND (reference sequence). V lost 4 bases, J lost 4 bases, and 4 bases stayed unmatched. The CDR3 sequence: CASSTQGVNQPQHF. CDR3 bases: TGTGCCAGTAGTACCCAGGGGGTGAATCAGCCCCAGCATTTT.

The chain links TRBV2 to TRBJ2-5, with a possible D match to TRBD1 (8 bases). V lost 5 bases and J 4 bases, leaving 23 bases between the germline ends. Germline-derived CDR1 and CDR2 are SNHLY and FYNNEI. The CDR3 totals 17 residues. CDR3 nucleotides: TGTGCCAGCAGTAAAGGACAGGGAGTGACGGGGGGAGAGACCCAGTACTTC. Translation: CASSKGQGVTGGETQYF. Based on the CDR3 plus reference TRBV2 and TRBJ2-5, the full variable domain is EPEVTQTPSHQVTQMGQEVILRCVPISNHLYFYWYRQILGQKVEFLVSFYNNEISEKSEIFDDQFSVERPDGSNFTLKIRSTKLEDSAMYFCASSKGQGVTGGETQYFGPGTRLLVL.

The chain combines TRBV7-6 with TRBJ1-2; D unclear. The CDR3 covers 13 residues. Germline V gene data show CDR1 as SGHVS and CDR2 as FNYEAQ. V lost 1 base, J lost 4 bases, and 7 bases lay in between. The CDR3: CASSLEPGYGYTF. CDR3 nucleotide sequence: TGTGCCAGCAGCTTAGAGCCGGGCTATGGCTACACCTTC.

The V call is TRBV6-5, the J call TRBJ1-5; D ambiguous. Between the trimmed V and J ends, which lost 4 bases and 1 base, there was a span of 8 bases. This CDR3 contains 14 residues. The germline gives CDR1 MNHEY, CDR2 SVGAGI. In DNA, the CDR3 is TGTGCCAGCAGTTCCGGGCCAAGCAATCAGCCCCAGCATTTT. It translates to CASSSGPSNQPQHF.

This rearrangement joins TRBV6-1 to TRBJ2-2, with no clear D. The germline V and J ends were trimmed by 4 bases and 6 bases, with 6 bases remaining between them. This CDR3 spans 12 amino acids. CDR1 MNHNS and CDR2 SASEGT come from the germline V gene. DNA for the CDR3: TGTGCCAGCAGTGTTTTCGCCGGGGAGCTGTTTTTT. Protein sequence: CASSVFAGELFF.

The chain has TRBV9 and TRBJ2-2, with 9 bases that match TRBD2. With 7 bases clipped from V and 4 bases from J, the junction kept 17 bases outside the gene matches. CDR1 SGDLS and CDR2 YYNGEE come from the germline V gene. The CDR3 consists of 18 residues. In DNA, the CDR3 is TGTGCCAGCGGTCGATTCGGTAGCGGGAGTTCGGCCACCGGGGAGCTGTTTTTT. Residues: CASGRFGSGSSATGELFF.

The chain uses TRBV5-6 and TRBJ2-1; D is possibly TRBD1 (6 bases). The germline CDR1 and CDR2 sequences are SGHDT and YYEEEE. The CDR3 loop spans 16 amino acids. The germline V and J ends were trimmed by 5 bases and 6 bases, with 21 bases remaining between them. CDR3 bases: TGTGCCAGCAGGTACGACAGGAGAAGAGGCGGCAATGAGCAGTTCTTC. Its protein product is CASRYDRRRGGNEQFF.

The chain carries TRBV5-6 and TRBJ2-7; 7 bases are a match to TRBD1. V shed 4 bases and J 2 bases; nucleotides not matched to a gene: 6. The CDR3 length is 14 residues. The germline CDR1 and CDR2 sequences are SGHDT and YYEEEE. Written as DNA, the CDR3 is TGTGCCAGCAGCCTACGACAGGGCCCCTACGAGCAGTACTTC. Residues: CASSLRQGPYEQYF.

The CDR3: CASSLEQLFPEAFF. In nucleotides, the CDR3 is TGTGCCAGCAGTTTAGAGCAGCTCTTCCCTGAAGCTTTCTTT. The chain has TRBV28 and TRBJ1-1; D gene unclear. This CDR3 contains 14 residues. V was cut by 2 bases and J by 6 bases, with 13 bases left in between. CDR1 is MDHEN, CDR2 SYDVKM, per germline.

V usage is TRBV9 and J usage is TRBJ1-2, with 9 bases matching TRBD1. The V gene end was trimmed by 0 bases and the J gene end by 5 bases; junction bases not matched to a gene: 11. In germline, CDR1 is SGDLS, CDR2 YYNGEE. There are 17 residues in the CDR3. The CDR3 region is CASSVAGQGRIGYGYTF. The CDR3 nucleotides read TGTGCCAGCAGCGTAGCGGGACAGGGCAGAATCGGGTATGGCTACACCTTC.

This clone turned up a few times. The rearrangement joins TRBV19 to TRBJ1-5, with a weak D call TRBD1 (6 bases). This CDR3 has 16 amino acids. CDR1 and CDR2 from the germline V gene are LNHDA and SQIVND (reference sequence). Trimming took off 3 bases at V and 6 bases at J, with 18 bases between the two ends. The chain's CDR3 is CASSMSPRGGLQPQHF. The CDR3, as DNA: TGTGCCAGTAGTATGTCCCCGAGAGGGGGGCTTCAGCCCCAGCATTTT.

The gene calls are TRBV7-8 and TRBJ2-7, with D hard to call. Germline V gene data show CDR1 as SGHVS and CDR2 as FQNEAQ. V lost 4 bases to trimming and J lost 6 bases, with 16 bases between them. The CDR3 has 14 amino acids. CDR3 protein: CASSSDSKRTEQYF. In DNA, the CDR3 is TGTGCCAGCAGCTCAGACTCCAAGAGGACCGAGCAGTACTTC.

The chain links TRBV28 to TRBJ2-5; possible D gene TRBD2, 6 bases. The germline V and J ends were trimmed by 3 bases and 4 bases, with 15 bases remaining between them. CDR1 is MDHEN and CDR2 is SYDVKM in the germline V gene. This CDR3 is built from 15 residues. CDR3 sequence reads: CASSLVRGAGETQYF. The CDR3 coding sequence is TGTGCCAGCAGTTTGGTACGGGGAGCGGGAGAGACCCAGTACTTC.

This chain connects TRBV7-9 to TRBJ2-2, with D perhaps matching TRBD1 or TRBD2 (5 bases each). Germline CDR1 and CDR2: SEHNR and FQNEAQ (reference sequence). CDR3 size: 15 residues. Trimming stripped 0 bases from V and 6 bases from J, with 11 bases between. CDR3 DNA: TGTGCCAGCAGCTTAGCGACCCGGGGCCCCGGGGAGCTGTTTTTT. Translating it yields CASSLATRGPGELFF.

V and J are TRBV6-5 and TRBJ1-4, with D perhaps matching TRBD1 (5 bases). The germline gives CDR1 MNHEY, CDR2 SVGAGI. Trimming cost V 6 bases and J 14 bases, with 25 bases left between them. The CDR3 contains 15 residues. The CDR3 sequence is CASRPPGRGSGNLFF. DNA of the CDR3: TGTGCCAGCAGACCCCCAGGGAGAGGATCGGGAAACCTGTTTTTT.

CDR3 nucleotide sequence: TGCGCCAGCAGCAGCACCGGGTACCTCGGGGCCAACGTCCTGACTTTC. It is translated as CASSSTGYLGANVLTF. This rearrangement joins TRBV5-1 to TRBJ2-6; D is unclear. CDR1 is SGHRS, CDR2 YFSETQ, per germline. Trimming pared 4 bases from V and 4 bases from J, leaving 15 bases between. There are 16 residues in the CDR3.

The chain combines TRBV7-9 with TRBJ2-5; 12 bases agree with TRBD2. The J call is uncertain, as TRBJ2-7 better fits the DNA end. The CDR3 is 17 residues long. Germline V gene data show CDR1 as SEHNR and CDR2 as FQNEAQ (reference sequence). CDR3: CASSPRSGLAGKVEQYF. In DNA form, the CDR3 reads TGTGCCAGCAGCCCACGGTCCGGACTAGCGGGAAAAGTCGAGCAGTACTTC.

The chain is built from TRBV18 and TRBJ2-1; no clear D gene. Trimming shortened V by 3 bases and J by 4 bases, and 13 bases separated the two germline ends. The germline V gene has CDR1 KGHSH and CDR2 LQKENI. The CDR3 totals 15 residues. CDR3 sequence reads: CASSPYYSLYNEQFF. Here the CDR3 DNA reads TGTGCCAGCTCACCGTACTACTCCCTGTACAATGAGCAGTTCTTC.

This chain uses TRBV10-2 with TRBJ2-4; tentative D call: TRBD1 (5 bases). CDR3 length equals 12 residues. Per the germline V gene, CDR1 is WSHSY and CDR2 is SAAADI. Trimming cost V 6 bases and J 8 bases, with 11 bases left between them. DNA of the CDR3: TGCGCCAGCAGAGGGGCCCGTGACATTCAGTACTTC. Translation: CASRGARDIQYF.

The chain has TRBV9 and TRBJ2-7; 9 nucleotides match TRBD1. CDR1 SGDLS and CDR2 YYNGEE come from the germline V gene. The CDR3 totals 15 residues. V shed 4 bases and J 4 bases; nucleotides not matched to a gene: 9. The CDR3 coding sequence is TGTGCCAGCAGCCCGCGGGACAGGGTAATTTACGAGCAGTACTTC. Its protein product is CASSPRDRVIYEQYF. Drawing the rest from reference TRBV9 and TRBJ2-7, the complete variable domain is DSGVTQTPKHLITATGQRVTLRCSPRSGDLSVYWYQQSLDQGLQFLIQYYNGEERAKGNILERFSAQQFPDLHSELNLSSLELGDSALYFCASSPRDRVIYEQYFGPGTRLTVT.

Only a few counts were recorded for this clone. This sequence joins TRBV2 and TRBJ2-3; 8 positions agree with TRBD1. The junction had 5 bases not matched to a gene; V was cut back by 3 bases and J by 0 bases. This CDR3 is built from 16 residues. CDR1 and CDR2 (germline): SNHLY, FYNNEI. CDR3 sequence reads: CASSDGAGGSTDTQYF. The DNA for the CDR3 is TGTGCCAGCAGTGATGGAGCAGGGGGCAGCACAGATACGCAGTATTTT.

For the CDR3, the DNA is TGTGCCAGTAGTCGCGTAGGGACCGGGGAGCTGTTTTTT. Residues: CASSRVGTGELFF. This chain joins TRBV19 and TRBJ2-2, with D unclear. CDR1 and CDR2 (germline): LNHDA, SQIVND (reference sequence). The CDR3 sequence is 13 residues long. Trimming removed 5 bases at V and 5 bases at J, with 9 bases between.

V is TRBV7-7 and J is TRBJ2-2, with TRBD1 matching 7 bases. CDR1 SSHAT and CDR2 FNYEAQ come from the germline V gene (reference sequence). The CDR3 has 14 residues. V was clipped by 5 bases and J by 3 bases; unmatched bases: 3. The CDR3 region has the DNA TGTGCCAGCAGCCTAGGGACAGACACCGGGGAGCTGTTTTTT. It codes for CASSLGTDTGELFF.

The J gene is TRBJ1-2, the V gene TRBV19; D is uncertain. From germline, CDR1 is LNHDA and CDR2 SQIVND (reference sequence). The CDR3 runs 12 residues. V lost 5 bases, J lost 7 bases, and 11 bases lay in between. The CDR3 spells CASSLQVGGYTF. CDR3 nucleotide sequence: TGTGCCAGTAGTTTACAAGTTGGTGGCTACACCTTC. The full variable domain, completed using reference TRBV19 and TRBJ1-2, is DGGITQSPKYLFRKEGQNVTLSCEQNLNHDAMYWYRQDPGQGLRLIYYSQIVNDFQKGDIAEGYSVSREKKESFPLTVTSAQKNPTAFYLCASSLQVGGYTFGSGTRLTVV.

The chain carries TRBV4-1 and TRBJ2-1; weak D call: TRBD2 (6 bases). Germline V gene data show CDR1 as MGHRA and CDR2 as YSYEKL. V was shortened by 4 bases and J by 7 bases, with 20 bases between the two germline ends. The CDR3 runs to 16 residues. The CDR3 sequence: CASSRNPSDLRNEQFF. CDR3 sequence (DNA): TGCGCCAGCAGCCGAAACCCTAGCGATTTGAGGAATGAGCAGTTCTTC.

The chain carries TRBV7-3 and TRBJ2-7; TRBD1 agrees at 10 bases. V lost 6 bases, J lost 2 bases, and 7 bases stayed unmatched. CDR3 length: 15 residues. Germline values: CDR1 SGHTA, CDR2 FQGTGA. CDR3 in DNA: TGTGCCAGCAGGTCACCGGGACAGGGGACCTACGAGCAGTACTTC. Amino acids: CASRSPGQGTYEQYF.

The J gene is TRBJ1-4, the V gene TRBV5-1; possibly TRBD1 for D (5 bases). The CDR3 consists of 14 residues. Per germline, CDR1 SGHRS and CDR2 YFSETQ. The V and J ends lost 3 bases and 5 bases respectively, with 11 bases between them. This chain's CDR3 is CASSSGTGNEKLFF. The CDR3 DNA reads as TGCGCCAGCAGCTCCGGGACTGGGAATGAAAAACTGTTTTTT.